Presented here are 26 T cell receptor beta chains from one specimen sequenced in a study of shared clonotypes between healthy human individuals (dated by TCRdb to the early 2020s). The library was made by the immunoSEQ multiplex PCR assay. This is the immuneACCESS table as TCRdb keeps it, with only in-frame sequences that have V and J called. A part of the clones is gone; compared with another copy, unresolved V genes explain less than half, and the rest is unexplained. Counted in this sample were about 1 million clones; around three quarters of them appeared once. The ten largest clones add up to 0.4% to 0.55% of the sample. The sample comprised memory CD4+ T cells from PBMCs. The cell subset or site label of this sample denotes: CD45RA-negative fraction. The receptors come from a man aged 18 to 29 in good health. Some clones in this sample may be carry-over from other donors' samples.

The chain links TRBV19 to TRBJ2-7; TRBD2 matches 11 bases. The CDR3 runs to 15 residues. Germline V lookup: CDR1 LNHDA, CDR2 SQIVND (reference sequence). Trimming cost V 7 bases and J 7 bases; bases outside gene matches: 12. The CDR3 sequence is CASTQLAGALGEQYF. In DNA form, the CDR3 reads TGTGCCAGTACCCAACTAGCGGGGGCCTTGGGGGAGCAGTACTTC.

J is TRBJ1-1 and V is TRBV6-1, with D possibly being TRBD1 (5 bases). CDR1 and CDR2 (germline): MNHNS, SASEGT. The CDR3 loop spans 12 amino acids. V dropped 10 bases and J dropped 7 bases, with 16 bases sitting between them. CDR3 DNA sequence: TGTGCCATTTCTCCGACGGGGGTTGAAGCTTTCTTT. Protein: CAISPTGVEAFF.

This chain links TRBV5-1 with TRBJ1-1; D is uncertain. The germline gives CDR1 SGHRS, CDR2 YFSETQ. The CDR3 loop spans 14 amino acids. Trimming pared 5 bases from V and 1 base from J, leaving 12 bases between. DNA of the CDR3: TGCGCCAGCAGGCCTCGCCTGGAGAACACTGAAGCTTTCTTT. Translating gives CASRPRLENTEAFF.

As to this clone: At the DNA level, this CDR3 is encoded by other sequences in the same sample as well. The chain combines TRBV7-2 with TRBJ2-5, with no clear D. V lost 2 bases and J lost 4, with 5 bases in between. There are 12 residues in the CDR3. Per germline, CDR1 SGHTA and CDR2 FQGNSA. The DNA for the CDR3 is TGTGCCAGCAGCTTACAGCGAGAGACCCAGTACTTC. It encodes CASSLQRETQYF. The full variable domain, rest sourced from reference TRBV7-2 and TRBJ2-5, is GAGVSQSPSNKVTEKGKDVELRCDPISGHTALYWYRQSLGQGLEFLIYFQGNSAPDKSGLPSDRFSAERTGGSVSTLTIQRTQQEDSAVYLCASSLQRETQYFGPGTRLLVL.

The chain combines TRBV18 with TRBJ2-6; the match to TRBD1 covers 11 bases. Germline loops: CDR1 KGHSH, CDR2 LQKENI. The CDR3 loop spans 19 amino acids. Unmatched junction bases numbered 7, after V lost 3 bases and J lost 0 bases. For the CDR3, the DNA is TGTGCCAGCTCACCGCGGGACAGGGGGTATAACTCTGGGGCCAACGTCCTGACTTTC. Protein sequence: CASSPRDRGYNSGANVLTF.

CDR3 protein: CATKPLRTGQGGEQYF. The CDR3 coding sequence is TGTGCCACCAAACCACTAAGAACGGGACAGGGAGGCGAGCAGTACTTC. The chain employs TRBV7-8 and TRBJ2-7; 9 bases are shared with TRBD1. Per germline, CDR1 SGHVS and CDR2 FQNEAQ. This CDR3 contains 16 residues. V shed 10 bases and J 6 bases; nucleotides not matched to a gene: 19.

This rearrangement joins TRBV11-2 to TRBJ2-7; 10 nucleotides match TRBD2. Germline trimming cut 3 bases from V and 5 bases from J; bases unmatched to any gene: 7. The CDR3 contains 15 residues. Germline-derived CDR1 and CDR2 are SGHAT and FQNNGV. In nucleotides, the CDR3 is TGTGCCAGCAGCTTGCGGACAGCGGGAGGGGACGAGCAGTACTTC. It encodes CASSLRTAGGDEQYF.

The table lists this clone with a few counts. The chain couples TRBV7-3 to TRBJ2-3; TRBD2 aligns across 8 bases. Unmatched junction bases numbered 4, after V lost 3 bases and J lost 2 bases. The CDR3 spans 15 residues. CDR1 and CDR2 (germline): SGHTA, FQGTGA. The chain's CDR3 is CASSFRSGNTDTQYF. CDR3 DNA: TGTGCCAGCAGCTTTCGTAGCGGGAACACAGATACGCAGTATTTT.

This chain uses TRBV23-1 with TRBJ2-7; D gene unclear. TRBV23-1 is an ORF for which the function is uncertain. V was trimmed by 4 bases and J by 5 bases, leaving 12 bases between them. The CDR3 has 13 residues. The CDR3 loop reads CASSLGFPHEQYF. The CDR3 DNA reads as TGCGCCAGCAGTCTCGGGTTCCCTCACGAGCAGTACTTC.

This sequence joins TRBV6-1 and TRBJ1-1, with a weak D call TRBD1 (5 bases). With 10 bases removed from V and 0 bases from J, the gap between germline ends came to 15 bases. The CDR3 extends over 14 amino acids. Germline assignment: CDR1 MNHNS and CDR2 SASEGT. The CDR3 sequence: CATLTGSMNTEAFF. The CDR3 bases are TGTGCCACCCTCACAGGTTCTATGAACACTGAAGCTTTCTTT.

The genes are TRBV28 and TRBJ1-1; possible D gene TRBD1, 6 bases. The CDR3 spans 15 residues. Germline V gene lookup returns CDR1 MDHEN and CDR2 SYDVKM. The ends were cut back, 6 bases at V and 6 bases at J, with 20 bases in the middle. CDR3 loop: CASRHRTGFSAEAFF. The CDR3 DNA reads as TGTGCCAGCAGGCACAGAACAGGGTTTAGCGCTGAAGCTTTCTTT.

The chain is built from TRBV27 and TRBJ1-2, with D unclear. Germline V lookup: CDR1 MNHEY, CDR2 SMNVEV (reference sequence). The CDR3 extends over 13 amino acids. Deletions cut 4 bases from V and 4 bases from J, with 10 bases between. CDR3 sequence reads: CASSYSALYGYTF. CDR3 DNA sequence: TGTGCCAGCAGTTATTCGGCCCTCTATGGCTACACCTTC.

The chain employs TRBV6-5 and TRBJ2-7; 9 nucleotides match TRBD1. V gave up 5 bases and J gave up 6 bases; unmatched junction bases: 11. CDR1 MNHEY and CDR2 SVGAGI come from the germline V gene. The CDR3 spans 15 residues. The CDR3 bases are TGTGCCAGCAGTATGTACAGGGGGCGCAGCGCCGAGCAGTACTTC. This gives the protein CASSMYRGRSAEQYF.

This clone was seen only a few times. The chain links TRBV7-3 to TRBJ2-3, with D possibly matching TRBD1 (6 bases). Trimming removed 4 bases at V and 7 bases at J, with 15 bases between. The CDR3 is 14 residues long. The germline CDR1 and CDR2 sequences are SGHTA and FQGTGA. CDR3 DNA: TGTGCCAGCAGCTCGAATGCAGGGGCAAATACGCAGTATTTT. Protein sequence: CASSSNAGANTQYF.

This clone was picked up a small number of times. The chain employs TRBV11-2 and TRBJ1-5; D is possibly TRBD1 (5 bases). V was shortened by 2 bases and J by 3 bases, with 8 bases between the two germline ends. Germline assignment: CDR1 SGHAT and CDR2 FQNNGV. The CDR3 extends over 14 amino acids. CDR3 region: CASSLTGANQPQHF. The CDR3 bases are TGTGCCAGCAGCTTAACTGGGGCCAATCAGCCCCAGCATTTT.

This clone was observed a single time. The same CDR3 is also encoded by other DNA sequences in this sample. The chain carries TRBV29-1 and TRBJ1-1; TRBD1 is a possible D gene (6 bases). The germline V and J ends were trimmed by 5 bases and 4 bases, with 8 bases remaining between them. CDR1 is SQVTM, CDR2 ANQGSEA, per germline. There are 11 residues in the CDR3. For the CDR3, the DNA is TGCAGCGTTAGGGGGGGCACTGAAGCTTTCTTT. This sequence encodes CSVRGGTEAFF.

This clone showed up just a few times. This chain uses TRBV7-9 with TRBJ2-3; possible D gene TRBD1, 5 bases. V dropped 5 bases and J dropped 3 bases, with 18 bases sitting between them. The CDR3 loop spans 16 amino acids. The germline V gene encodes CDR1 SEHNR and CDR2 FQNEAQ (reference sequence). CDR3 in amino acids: CASSPRTASGTDTQYF. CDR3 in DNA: TGTGCCAGCAGCCCACGTACGGCCTCAGGGACAGATACGCAGTATTTT. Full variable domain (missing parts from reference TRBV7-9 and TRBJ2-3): DTGVSQNPRHKITKRGQNVTFRCDPISEHNRLYWYRQTLGQGPEFLTYFQNEAQLEKSRLLSDRFSAERPKGSFSTLEIQRTEQGDSAMYLCASSPRTASGTDTQYFGPGTRLTVL.

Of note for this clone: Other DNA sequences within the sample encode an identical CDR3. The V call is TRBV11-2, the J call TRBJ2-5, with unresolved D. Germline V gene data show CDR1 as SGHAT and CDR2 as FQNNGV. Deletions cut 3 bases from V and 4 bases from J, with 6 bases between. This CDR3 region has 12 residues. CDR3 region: CASSFGRETQYF. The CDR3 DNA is TGTGCCAGCAGCTTTGGGCGAGAGACCCAGTACTTC.

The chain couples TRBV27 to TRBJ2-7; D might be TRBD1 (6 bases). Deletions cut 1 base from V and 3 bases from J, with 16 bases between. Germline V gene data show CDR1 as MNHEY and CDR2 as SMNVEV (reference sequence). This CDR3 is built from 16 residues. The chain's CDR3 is CASSLLGAQSRYEQYF. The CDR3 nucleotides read TGTGCCAGCAGTTTATTGGGGGCACAGTCCCGCTACGAGCAGTACTTC.

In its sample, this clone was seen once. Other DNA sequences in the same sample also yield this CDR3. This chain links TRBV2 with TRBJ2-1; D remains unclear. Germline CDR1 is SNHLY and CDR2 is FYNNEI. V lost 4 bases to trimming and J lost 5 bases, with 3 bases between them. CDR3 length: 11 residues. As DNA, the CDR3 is TGTGCCAGCAGTGTCCACAATGAGCAGTTCTTC. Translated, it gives CASSVHNEQFF. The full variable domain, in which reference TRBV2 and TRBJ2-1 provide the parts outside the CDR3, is EPEVTQTPSHQVTQMGQEVILRCVPISNHLYFYWYRQILGQKVEFLVSFYNNEISEKSEIFDDQFSVERPDGSNFTLKIRSTKLEDSAMYFCASSVHNEQFFGPGTRLTVL.

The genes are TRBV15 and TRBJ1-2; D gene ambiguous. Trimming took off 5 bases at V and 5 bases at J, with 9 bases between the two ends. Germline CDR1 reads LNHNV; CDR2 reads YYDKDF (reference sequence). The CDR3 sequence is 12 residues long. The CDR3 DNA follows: TGTGCCACCAGCCGCAATGGGTATGGCTACACCTTC. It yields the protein CATSRNGYGYTF.

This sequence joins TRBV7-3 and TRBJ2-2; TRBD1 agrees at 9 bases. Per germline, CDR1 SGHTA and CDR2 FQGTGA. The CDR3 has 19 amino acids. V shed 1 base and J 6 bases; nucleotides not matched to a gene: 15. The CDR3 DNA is TGTGCCAGCAGCTTAATAGCATCCGGACAGGGGTTGTCAGCCGGGGAGCTGTTTTTT. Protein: CASSLIASGQGLSAGELFF.

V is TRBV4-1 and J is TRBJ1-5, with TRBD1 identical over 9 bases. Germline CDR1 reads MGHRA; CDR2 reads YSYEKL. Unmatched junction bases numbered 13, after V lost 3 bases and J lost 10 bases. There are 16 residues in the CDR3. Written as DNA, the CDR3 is TGCGCCAGCAGCCAGGCCTCGAGGACAGGGGTGGTTCCCCAGCATTTT. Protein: CASSQASRTGVVPQHF.

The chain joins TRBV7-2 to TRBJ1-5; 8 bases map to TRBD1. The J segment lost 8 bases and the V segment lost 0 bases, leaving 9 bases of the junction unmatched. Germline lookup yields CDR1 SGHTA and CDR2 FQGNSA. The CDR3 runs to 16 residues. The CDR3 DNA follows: TGTGCCAGCAGCTTAGCGCATCCAGGGGGCAGTAAGCCCCAGCATTTT. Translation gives CASSLAHPGGSKPQHF.

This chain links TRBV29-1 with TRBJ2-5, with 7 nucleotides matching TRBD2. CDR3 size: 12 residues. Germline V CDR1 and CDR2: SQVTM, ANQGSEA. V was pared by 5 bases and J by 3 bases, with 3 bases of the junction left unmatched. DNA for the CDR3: TGCAGCGTTTTTGGGGGGGAAGAGACCCAGTACTTC. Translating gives CSVFGGEETQYF.

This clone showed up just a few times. CDR3 region: CATSLGTAQREAFF. Here the CDR3 DNA reads TGTGCCACCTCCTTGGGAACAGCACAAAGAGAGGCTTTCTTT. The rearrangement joins TRBV11-1 to TRBJ1-1; D is uncertain. V was cut by 10 bases and J by 11 bases, with 26 bases left in between. The CDR3 length is 14 residues. CDR1 is SGHAT and CDR2 is FQDESV in the germline V gene (reference sequence). Supplemented by reference TRBV11-1 and TRBJ1-1, the full variable domain reads EAEVAQSPRYKITEKSQAVAFWCDPISGHATLYWYRQILGQGPELLVQFQDESVVDDSQLPKDRFSAERLKGVDSTLKIQPAELGDSAMYLCATSLGTAQREAFFGQGTRLTVV.